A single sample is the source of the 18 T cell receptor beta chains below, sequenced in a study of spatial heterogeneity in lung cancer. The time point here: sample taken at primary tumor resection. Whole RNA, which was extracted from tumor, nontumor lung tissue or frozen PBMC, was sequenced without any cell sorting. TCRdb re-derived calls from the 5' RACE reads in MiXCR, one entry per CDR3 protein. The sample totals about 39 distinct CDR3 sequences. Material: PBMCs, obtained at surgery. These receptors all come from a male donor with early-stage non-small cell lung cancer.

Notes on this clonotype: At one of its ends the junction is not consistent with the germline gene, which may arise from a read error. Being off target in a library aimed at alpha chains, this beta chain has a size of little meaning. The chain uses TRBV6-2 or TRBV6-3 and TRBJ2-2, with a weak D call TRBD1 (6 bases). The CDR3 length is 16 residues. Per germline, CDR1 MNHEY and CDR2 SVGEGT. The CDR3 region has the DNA TGTGCCAGCAGCCGCCTGACAGGTTCGAACACCGGGGAGCCGTTTTTT. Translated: CASSRLTGSNTGEPFF.

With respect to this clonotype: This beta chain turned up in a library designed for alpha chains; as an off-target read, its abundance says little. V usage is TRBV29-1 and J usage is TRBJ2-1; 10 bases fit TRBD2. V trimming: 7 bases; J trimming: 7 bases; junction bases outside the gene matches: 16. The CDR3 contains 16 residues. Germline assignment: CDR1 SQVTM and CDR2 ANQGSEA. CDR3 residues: CSGSQASGGRLNEQFF. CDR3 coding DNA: TGCAGCGGGTCTCAGGCTAGCGGGGGCCGGTTGAATGAGCAGTTCTTC.

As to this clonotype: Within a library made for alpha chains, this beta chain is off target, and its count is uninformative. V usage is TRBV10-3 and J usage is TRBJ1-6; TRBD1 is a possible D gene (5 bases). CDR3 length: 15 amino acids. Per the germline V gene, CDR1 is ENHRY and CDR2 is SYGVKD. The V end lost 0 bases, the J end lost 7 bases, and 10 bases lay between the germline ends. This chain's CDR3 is CAISESAGQNSPLHF. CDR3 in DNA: TGTGCCATCAGTGAGTCGGCAGGGCAGAATTCACCCCTCCACTTT.

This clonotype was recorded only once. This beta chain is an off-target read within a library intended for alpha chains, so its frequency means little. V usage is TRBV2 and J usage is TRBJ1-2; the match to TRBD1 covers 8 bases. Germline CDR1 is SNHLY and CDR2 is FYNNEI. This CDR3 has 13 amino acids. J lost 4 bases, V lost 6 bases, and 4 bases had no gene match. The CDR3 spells CASRGQVLYGYTF. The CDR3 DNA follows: TGTGCCAGCAGGGGACAGGTACTCTATGGCTACACCTTC.

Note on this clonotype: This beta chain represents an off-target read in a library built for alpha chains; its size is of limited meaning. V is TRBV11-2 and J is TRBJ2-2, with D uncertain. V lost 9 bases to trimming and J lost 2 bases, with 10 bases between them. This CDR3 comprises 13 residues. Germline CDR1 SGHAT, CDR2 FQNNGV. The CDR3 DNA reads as TGTGCCAGTCTGTGGACCAACACCGGGGAGCTGTTTTTT. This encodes CASLWTNTGELFF.

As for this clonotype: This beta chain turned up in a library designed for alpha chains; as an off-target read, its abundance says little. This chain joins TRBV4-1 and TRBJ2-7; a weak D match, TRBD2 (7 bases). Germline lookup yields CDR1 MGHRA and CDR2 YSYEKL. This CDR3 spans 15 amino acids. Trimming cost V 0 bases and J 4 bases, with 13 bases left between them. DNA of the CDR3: TGCGCCAGCAGCCAAGATAGGGGGGGGCTATACGAGCAGTACTTC. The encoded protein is CASSQDRGGLYEQYF.

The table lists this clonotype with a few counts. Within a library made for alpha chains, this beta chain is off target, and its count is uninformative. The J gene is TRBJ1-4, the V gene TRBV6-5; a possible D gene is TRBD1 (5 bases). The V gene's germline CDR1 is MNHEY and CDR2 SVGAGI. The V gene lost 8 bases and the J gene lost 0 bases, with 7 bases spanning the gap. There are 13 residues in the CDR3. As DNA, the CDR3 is TGTGCCAGCTCAGGGACAACTAATGAAAAACTGTTTTTT. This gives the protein CASSGTTNEKLFF.

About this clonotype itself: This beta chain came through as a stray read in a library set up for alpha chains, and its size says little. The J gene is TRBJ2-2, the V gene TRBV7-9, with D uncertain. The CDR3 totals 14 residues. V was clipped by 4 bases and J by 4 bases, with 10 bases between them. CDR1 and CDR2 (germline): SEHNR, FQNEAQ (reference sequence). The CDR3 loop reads CASSSWVFTGELFF. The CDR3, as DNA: TGTGCCAGCAGCTCGTGGGTGTTCACCGGGGAGCTGTTTTTT.

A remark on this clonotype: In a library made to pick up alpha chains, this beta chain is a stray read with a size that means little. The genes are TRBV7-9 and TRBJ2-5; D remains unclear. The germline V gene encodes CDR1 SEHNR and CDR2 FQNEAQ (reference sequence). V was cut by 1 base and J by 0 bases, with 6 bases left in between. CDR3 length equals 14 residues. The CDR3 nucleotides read TGTGCCAGCAGCTTAGTACCATACCAAGAGACCCAGTACTTC. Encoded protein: CASSLVPYQETQYF.

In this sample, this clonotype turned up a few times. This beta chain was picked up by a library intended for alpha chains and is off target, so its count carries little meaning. The CDR3 loop is CASGNSNSPLHF. The CDR3 coding sequence is TGTGCCAGCGGCAATTCAAATTCACCCCTCCACTTT. The gene calls are TRBV9 and TRBJ1-6; D unclear. The CDR3 has 12 amino acids. Germline assignment: CDR1 SGDLS and CDR2 YYNGEE. The V end was cut by 7 bases, the J end by 7 bases, with 9 bases between.

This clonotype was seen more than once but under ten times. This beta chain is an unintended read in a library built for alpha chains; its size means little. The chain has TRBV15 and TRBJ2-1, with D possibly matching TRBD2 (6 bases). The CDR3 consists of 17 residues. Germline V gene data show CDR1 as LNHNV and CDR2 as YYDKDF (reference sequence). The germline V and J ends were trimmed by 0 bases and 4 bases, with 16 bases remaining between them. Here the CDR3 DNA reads TGTGCCACCAGCAGAGATAGGAGGGTGGGGTCATACAATGAGCAGTTCTTC. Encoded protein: CATSRDRRVGSYNEQFF.

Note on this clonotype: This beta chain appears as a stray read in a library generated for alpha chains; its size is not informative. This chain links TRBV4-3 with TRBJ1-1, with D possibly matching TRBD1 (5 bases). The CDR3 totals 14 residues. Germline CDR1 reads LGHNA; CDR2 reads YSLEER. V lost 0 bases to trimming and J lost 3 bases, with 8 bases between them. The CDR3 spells CASSQDLGDTEAFF. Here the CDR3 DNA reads TGCGCCAGCAGCCAAGATCTGGGGGACACTGAAGCTTTCTTT.

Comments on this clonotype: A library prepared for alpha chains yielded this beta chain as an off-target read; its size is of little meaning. Here the CDR3 reads CASSRLTGSNTGELFF. Here the CDR3 DNA reads TGTGCCAGCAGCCGCCTGACAGGTTCGAACACCGGGGAGCTGTTTTTT. The chain links TRBV6-2 or TRBV6-3 to TRBJ2-2; D may be TRBD1 (6 bases). The CDR3 contains 16 residues. Germline V lookup: CDR1 MNHEY, CDR2 SVGEGT. The V gene lost 6 bases and the J gene lost 0 bases, with 14 bases spanning the gap.

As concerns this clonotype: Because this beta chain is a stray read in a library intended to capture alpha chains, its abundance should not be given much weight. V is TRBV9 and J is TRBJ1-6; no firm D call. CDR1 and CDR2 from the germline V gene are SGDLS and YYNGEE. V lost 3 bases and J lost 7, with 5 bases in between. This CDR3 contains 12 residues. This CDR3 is CASSAVNSPLHF. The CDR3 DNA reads TGTGCCAGCAGCGCAGTGAATTCACCCCTCCACTTT.

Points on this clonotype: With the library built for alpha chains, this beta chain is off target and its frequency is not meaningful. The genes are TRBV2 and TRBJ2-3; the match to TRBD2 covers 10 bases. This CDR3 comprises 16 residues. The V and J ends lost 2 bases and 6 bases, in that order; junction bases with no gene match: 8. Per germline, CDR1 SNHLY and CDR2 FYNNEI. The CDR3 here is CASSEWTSGARDTQYF. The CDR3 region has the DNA TGTGCCAGCAGTGAATGGACTAGCGGAGCCAGGGATACGCAGTATTTT.

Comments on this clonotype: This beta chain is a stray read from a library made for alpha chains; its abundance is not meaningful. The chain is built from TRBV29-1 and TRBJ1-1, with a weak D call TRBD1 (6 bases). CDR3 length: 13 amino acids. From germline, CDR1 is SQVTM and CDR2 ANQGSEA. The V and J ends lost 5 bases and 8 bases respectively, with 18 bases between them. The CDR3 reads CSVNPGQASEAFF. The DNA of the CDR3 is TGCAGCGTTAACCCGGGACAAGCCTCGGAAGCTTTCTTT.

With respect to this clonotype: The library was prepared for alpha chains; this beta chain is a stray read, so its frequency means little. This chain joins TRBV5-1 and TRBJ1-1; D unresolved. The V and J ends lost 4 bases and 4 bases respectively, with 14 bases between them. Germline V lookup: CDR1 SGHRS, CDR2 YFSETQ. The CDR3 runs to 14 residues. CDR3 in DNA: TGCGCCAGCAGCGTTACAACTGCGATCACTGAAGCTTTCTTT. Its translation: CASSVTTAITEAFF.

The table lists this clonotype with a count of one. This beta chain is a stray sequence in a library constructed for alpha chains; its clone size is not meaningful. CDR3 DNA sequence: TGTGCCAGCTCACCAGACAGGGGCTCCGAGCAGTACTTC. Translated: CASSPDRGSEQYF. The chain uses TRBV18 and TRBJ2-7, with 8 bases matching TRBD1. Germline CDR1 reads KGHSH; CDR2 reads LQKENI. V lost 2 bases and J lost 6; bases outside the gene matches: 3. CDR3 length: 13 amino acids.